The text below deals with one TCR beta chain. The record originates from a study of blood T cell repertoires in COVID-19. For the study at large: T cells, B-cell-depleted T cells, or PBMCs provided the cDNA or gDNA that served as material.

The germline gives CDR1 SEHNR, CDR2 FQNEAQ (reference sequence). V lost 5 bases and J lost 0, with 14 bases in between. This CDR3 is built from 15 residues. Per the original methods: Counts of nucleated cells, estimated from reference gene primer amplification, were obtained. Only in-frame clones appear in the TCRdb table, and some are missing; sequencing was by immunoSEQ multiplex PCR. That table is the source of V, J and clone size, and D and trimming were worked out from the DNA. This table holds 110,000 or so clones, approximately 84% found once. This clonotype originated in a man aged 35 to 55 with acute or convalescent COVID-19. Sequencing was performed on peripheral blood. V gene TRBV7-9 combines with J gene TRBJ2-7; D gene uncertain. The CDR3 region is CASSQEQIYSYEQYF. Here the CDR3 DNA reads TGTGCCAGCAGCCAAGAACAGATTTACTCCTACGAGCAGTACTTC.